One T cell receptor beta chain is described in this entry. The CDR3 sequence is 15 residues long. Germline values: CDR1 SNHLY, CDR2 FYNNEI. The data were produced by immunoSEQ multiplex PCR, yet TCRdb's version contains in-frame clones alone and is incomplete. Among 110,000 to 150,000 clones, about 80% were seen once, and the ten largest hold 44%. These data are taken from a study of blood T cell repertoires in COVID-19. For the study at large: From the United States, Italy and Spain came samples of acute and convalescent COVID-19. Sample material is recorded as cDNA or gDNA derived from T cells, B-cell-depleted T cells, or PBMCs.

V gene TRBV2 combines with J gene TRBJ2-2, with 10 bases fitting TRBD2. Sequencing used peripheral blood. This receptor was obtained from a human donor in a cohort sampled during active COVID-19. The CDR3 sequence is CASTPLAGVVGELFF. CDR3 DNA: TGTGCATCGACTCCCCTAGCGGGAGTCGTCGGGGAGCTGTTTTTT. Looking up the rest from reference TRBV2 and TRBJ2-2 gives the full variable domain: EPEVTQTPSHQVTQMGQEVILRCVPISNHLYFYWYRQILGQKVEFLVSFYNNEISEKSEIFDDQFSVERPDGSNFTLKIRSTKLEDSAMYFCASTPLAGVVGELFFGEGSRLTVL.